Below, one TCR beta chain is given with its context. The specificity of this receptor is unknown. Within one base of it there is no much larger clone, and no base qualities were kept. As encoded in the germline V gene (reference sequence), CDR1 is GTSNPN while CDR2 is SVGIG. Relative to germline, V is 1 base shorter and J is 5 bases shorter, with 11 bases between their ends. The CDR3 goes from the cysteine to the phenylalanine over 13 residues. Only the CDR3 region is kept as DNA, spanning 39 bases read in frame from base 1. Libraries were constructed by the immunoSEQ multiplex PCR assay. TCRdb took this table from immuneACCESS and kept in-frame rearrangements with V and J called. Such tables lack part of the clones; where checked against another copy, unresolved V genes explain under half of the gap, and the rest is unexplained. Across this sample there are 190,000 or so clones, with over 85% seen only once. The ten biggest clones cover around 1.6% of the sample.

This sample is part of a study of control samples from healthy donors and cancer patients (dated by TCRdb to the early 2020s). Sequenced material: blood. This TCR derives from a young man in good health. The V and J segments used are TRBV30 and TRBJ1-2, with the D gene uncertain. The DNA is TGTGCCTGGAGTGGCCGGGCAGGATATGGCTACACCTTC. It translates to CAWSGRAGYGYTF.